This T cell receptor (beta chain) was obtained from a study of OX40 agonist ivuxolimab in advanced cancers. About the research overall: Six ivuxolimab dose levels, 0.01 to 10 mg/kg, were given intravenously every 2 weeks. Overall study findings and caveats: Clones of CD4+ and CD8+ blood T cells grew by week 6 at doses of 0.1 to 3.0 mg/kg.

Turning to this clone: Its antigen remains unidentified.

The protocol was immunoSEQ multiplex PCR, while the TCRdb copy is restricted to in-frame clones and leaves out a portion. The sample carries roughly 82,000 clones, 89% recorded once. Germline V CDR1 and CDR2: LNHNV, YYDKDF (reference sequence). V dropped 0 bases and J dropped 6 bases, with 6 bases sitting between them. CDR3 size: 13 residues. The timepoints at which blood was sampled were baseline, cycle 4 day 1, and cycle 7 day 1. The TCR was taken from an adult with an advanced solid tumor such as melanoma, head and neck, liver or kidney cancer. Sequences were derived from CD4+ or CD8+ T cells sorted from blood, sampled in a trial of the OX40 agonist ivuxolimab. The chain has TRBV15 and TRBJ1-5; no definite D call. The CDR3 region is CATSREVSQPQHF. The CDR3 DNA reads TGTGCCACCAGCAGAGAGGTAAGTCAGCCCCAGCATTTT.